This TCR beta chain was identified during a study of T cell responses to AZD1222 COVID-19 vaccine. The study's findings and limits: Among spike-specific TCRs, nearly half reportedly target unmutated variant regions.

A word on this clone: Its specificity is not known.

TCRdb keeps only in-frame clones here, not all; method: immunoSEQ multiplex PCR. Found here are approximately 200,000 clones, around 94% of them singletons; the top ten hold around 1.7%. CDR1 and CDR2 from the germline V gene are MNHEY and SVGEGT. The V end was cut by 0 bases, the J end by 3 bases, with 12 bases between. There are 16 residues in the CDR3. This chain links TRBV6-2 or TRBV6-3 with TRBJ1-5; no definite D call. This receptor was taken from an adult who received the MenACWY meningococcal vaccine as a control. The specimen comprised peripheral blood, sampled 28 days after the second dose of the MenACWY control vaccine. The chain's CDR3 is CASSYSSLQFNQPQHF. The CDR3 bases are TGTGCCAGCAGTTACTCGTCTCTTCAGTTCAATCAGCCCCAGCATTTT.